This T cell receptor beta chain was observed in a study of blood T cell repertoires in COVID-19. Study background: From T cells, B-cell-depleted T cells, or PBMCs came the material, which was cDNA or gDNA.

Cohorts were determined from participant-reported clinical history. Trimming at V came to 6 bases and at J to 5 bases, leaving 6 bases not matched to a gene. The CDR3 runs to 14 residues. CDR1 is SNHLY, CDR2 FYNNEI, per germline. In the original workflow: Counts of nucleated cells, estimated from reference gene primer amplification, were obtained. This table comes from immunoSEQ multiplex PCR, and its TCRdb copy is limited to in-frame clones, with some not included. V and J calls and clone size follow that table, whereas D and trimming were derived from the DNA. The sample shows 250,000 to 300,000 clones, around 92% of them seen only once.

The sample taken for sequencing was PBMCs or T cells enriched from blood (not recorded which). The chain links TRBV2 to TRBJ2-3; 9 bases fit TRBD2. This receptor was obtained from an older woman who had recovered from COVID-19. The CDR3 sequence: CASRLAGFGDTQYF. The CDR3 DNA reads TGTGCCAGCAGACTAGCGGGCTTTGGAGATACGCAGTATTTT.